A selection of T cell receptor beta chains follows, all from one sample in a study of T cell responses to AZD1222 COVID-19 vaccine. Repertoires were generated with immunoSEQ multiplex PCR, while TCRdb's copy carries only in-frame clones and drops some. The sample shows 90,000 to 130,000 clones, approximately 90% of them seen only once. The sample here was peripheral blood, taken on day 0 of AZD1222 vaccination. These receptors originate from an adult in good health. The conserved cysteine and the conserved F or W are not part of the CDR3 here. A clone size is listed for some rows: how often the clone was seen (once, few, many), or a class if it is expanded.

clone_size j_call v_call cdr3_aa
NA TRBJ2-3 TRBV11-3 ASSRTSGGGTQY
NA TRBJ2-3 TRBV28 ASSTPGLTSGAADTQY
NA TRBJ1-1 TRBV6-1 ASSETRVATRPAF
NA TRBJ1-6 TRBV3-1/TRBV3-2 ASRGMSSYNSPLH
NA TRBJ1-5 TRBV19 ASSIGSQPQH
NA TRBJ1-2 TRBV6-5 ASSYLRGQIYGYT
NA TRBJ1-3 TRBV5-4 ASSLEGFSGNTIY
NA TRBJ2-2 TRBV24-1 ATSGGGNTGELF
NA TRBJ1-6 TRBV4-1 ASSQGPTGTGGSPLH
NA TRBJ1-4 TRBV15 ATSATNEKLF
NA TRBJ1-4 TRBV11-3 ASSSGPGQGSEKLF
NA TRBJ1-5 TRBV7-6 ASREGAHGNQPQH
NA TRBJ2-1 TRBV7-3 ASSLQRGYEQF
NA TRBJ1-5 TRBV6-1 ASSDPGQGYQPQH
NA TRBJ1-1 TRBV7-9 ASSPRDREANIAF
NA TRBJ1-2 TRBV6-5 ASSSTGEYGYT
NA TRBJ1-3 TRBV2 ASNPGSGNTIY
few TRBJ1-2 TRBV18 ASSPQTDPNYGYT
NA TRBJ1-4 TRBV5-1 ASSRNGQSNEKLF
NA TRBJ2-2 TRBV24-1 ATSDLEGASTGELF
NA TRBJ1-2 TRBV5-1 ASSPDQYGYT
NA TRBJ2-1 TRBV4-1 ASSGGQGPV
NA TRBJ2-7 TRBV4-1 ASSQERDEQY
NA TRBJ1-2 TRBV28 ASDEGRRHGYT
NA TRBJ2-4 TRBV7-6 ASSPGQGINIQY
NA TRBJ1-5 TRBV11-2 ASSRDQPQH
NA TRBJ1-5 TRBV6-1 ASSEVGTGGQPQH
NA TRBJ1-4 TRBV5-1 ASSLQAKTNEKLF
NA TRBJ2-5 TRBV28 ASSSGGLRETQY
NA TRBJ1-1 TRBV28 ASSWSEGGTEAF
NA TRBJ1-6 TRBV7-9 ASSFDVDRTPLH
once TRBJ2-1 TRBV28 ASSLVTGRYNEQF
NA TRBJ1-3 TRBV5-4 ASSLGSFPSGNTIY
NA TRBJ2-5 TRBV7-9 ASSVGRGVETQY
NA TRBJ2-1 TRBV6-5 ASSYSGQSSYNEQF
NA TRBJ2-1 TRBV5-1 ASRSAGQGNNEQF
NA TRBJ2-7 TRBV18 ASSLTDSLKMEQY
NA TRBJ1-3 TRBV5-1 ASRQDRGLIY
NA TRBJ1-1 TRBV5-1 ASSLGQGGADTEAF
NA TRBJ1-6 TRBV20-1 SARPGSPLH
few TRBJ1-1 TRBV30 AWRTDEVFEAF
NA TRBJ1-6 TRBV30 AWSVQTGSPLH
NA TRBJ1-1 TRBV5-1 ASSLERGRTEAF
NA TRBJ1-6 TRBV6-5 ASGGTGWRSPLH
once TRBJ1-1 TRBV3-1/TRBV3-2 ASSRRQGSAF
NA TRBJ1-5 TRBV9 ASSVVNQPQH
NA TRBJ2-3 TRBV28 ASSLGAITDTQY
NA TRBJ1-2 TRBV19 ATWTGPWGYT
NA TRBJ1-1 TRBV28 ASSFSPARGTNTEAF
NA TRBJ1-5 TRBV15 ATSSDADSIQPQH
NA TRBJ1-6 TRBV28 ASSFTSSYNSPLH
NA TRBJ1-4 TRBV6-1 ASSDGDRDSEKLF
once TRBJ2-7 TRBV6-2/TRBV6-3 ASSPTVSYEQY